The 13 T cell receptor beta chains reported below all come from one sample, sequenced in a study of T cells in Graves' hyperthyroidism and ophthalmopathy. Amplified regions were TCR beta CDR3 sequences from RNA transcripts. The HTBI primer set was used in a first-round RT-PCR of the TCR CDR3. TCRdb reprocessed the multiplex PCR reads via MiXCR and lists one record per CDR3 protein. The data hold hundreds of thousands of distinct CDR3 sequences, with roughly 14% observed a single time. The specimen was blood. Every receptor here comes from a woman aged 45-59 years with Graves' ophthalmopathy.

The chain has TRBV5-6 and TRBJ1-3; 7 nucleotides align to TRBD1. CDR1 SGHDT and CDR2 YYEEEE come from the germline V gene. The ends lost 4 bases at V and 4 bases at J; junction bases unmatched: 8. There are 15 residues in the CDR3. The CDR3 nucleotides read TGTGCCAGCAGCCTAGAACAGGGGCGCGGAAACACCATATATTTT. Protein product: CASSLEQGRGNTIYF.

This clonotype has a count of ten or more. This chain connects TRBV14 to TRBJ2-1, with 13 bases matching TRBD2. CDR1 SGHDN and CDR2 FVKESK come from the germline V gene. Trimming took 5 bases from V and 1 from J; bases not matched to a gene: 5. The CDR3 totals 17 residues. CDR3 in amino acids: CASSIRTSGSSYNEQFF. In DNA, the CDR3 is TGTGCCAGCAGCATTCGGACTAGCGGGAGTTCCTACAATGAGCAGTTCTTC.

This clonotype was seen repeatedly, ten times or more. V is TRBV7-9 and J is TRBJ2-3; TRBD1 is a possible D gene (6 bases). With 6 bases removed from V and 2 bases from J, the gap between germline ends came to 12 bases. This CDR3 has 14 residues. Germline lookup yields CDR1 SEHNR and CDR2 FQNEAQ (reference sequence). In DNA form, the CDR3 reads TGTGCCAGCAGTCGACCAGGGGCCACAGATACGCAGTATTTT. This codes for CASSRPGATDTQYF.

This clonotype was seen more than once but under ten times. This clone may be a read error of a much larger clone one base away. The rearrangement links TRBV5-1 to TRBJ2-3, with 10 bases identical to TRBD2. Germline CDR1 reads SGHRS; CDR2 reads YFSETQ. The CDR3 is 17 amino acids. The CDR3 DNA reads as TGCGCCAGCGGCTTGGTAACGCTAGCGGGAGGCACAGATACGCAGTATTTT. Translation: CASGLVTLAGGTDTQYF.

This clonotype turned up a few times. The chain joins TRBV20-1 to TRBJ1-6; D possibly corresponds to TRBD1 (5 bases). This CDR3 has 10 amino acids. V was pared by 2 bases and J by 16 bases, with 9 bases between. In germline, CDR1 is DFQATT, CDR2 SNEGSKA (reference sequence). CDR3 in amino acids: CSARNGGLHF. The CDR3 DNA reads as TGCAGTGCTAGAAACGGGGGTCTCCACTTT.

This clonotype was counted a few times. The V gene is TRBV3-1, the J gene TRBJ2-1; D perhaps matches TRBD2 (5 bases). In germline, CDR1 is LGHDT, CDR2 YNNKEL (reference sequence). The ends were cut back, 1 base at V and 2 bases at J, with 9 bases in the middle. The CDR3 has 15 residues. The CDR3 sequence is CASSQGRTPYNEQFF. CDR3 coding DNA: TGTGCCAGCAGCCAAGGGAGGACCCCCTACAATGAGCAGTTCTTC.

This clonotype was seen many times. This chain uses TRBV11-3 with TRBJ2-5, with TRBD1 matching 8 bases. Germline-derived CDR1 and CDR2 are SGHNT and YENEEA. The length of the CDR3 is 18 residues. V lost 5 bases to trimming and J lost 3 bases; unmatched junction nucleotides: 17. CDR3 coding DNA: TGTGCCAGCAGCAAACTCTTAACAGGGGGTGGCCAAGAAGAGACCCAGTACTTC. Amino acids: CASSKLLTGGGQEETQYF.

This clonotype was observed many times. The rearrangement joins TRBV29-1 to TRBJ2-2, with no clear D. V was clipped by 3 bases and J by 5 bases, with 4 bases between them. This CDR3 is built from 11 residues. CDR1 and CDR2 (germline): SQVTM, ANQGSEA. The CDR3 region is CSVEGTGELFF. The CDR3 bases are TGCAGCGTTGAGGGAACCGGGGAGCTGTTTTTT.

This clonotype has just a few counts. This chain joins TRBV4-1 and TRBJ1-1; D unresolved. Trimming took 1 base from V and 5 from J, leaving 11 bases between them. Germline V gene data show CDR1 as MGHRA and CDR2 as YSYEKL. The CDR3 consists of 14 residues. The CDR3 coding sequence is TGCGCCAGCAGCCAAGGTATCAGATCGACTGAAGCTTTCTTT. It yields the protein CASSQGIRSTEAFF.

This clonotype was seen more than once but under ten times. This chain connects TRBV28 to TRBJ2-6; weak D call: TRBD1 (5 bases). This CDR3 spans 15 amino acids. Germline values: CDR1 MDHEN, CDR2 SYDVKM. V lost 6 bases to trimming and J lost 0 bases, with 9 bases between them. CDR3 DNA sequence: TGTGCCAGCAGCGACAGATACTCTGGGGCCAACGTCCTGACTTTC. It specifies CASSDRYSGANVLTF. Filled out from reference TRBV28 and TRBJ2-6, the complete variable domain reads DVKVTQSSRYLVKRTGEKVFLECVQDMDHENMFWYRQDPGLGLRLIYFSYDVKMKEKGDIPEGYSVSREKKERFSLILESASTNQTSMYLCASSDRYSGANVLTFGAGSRLTVL.

This clonotype was detected a few times. The chain uses TRBV5-1 and TRBJ1-3; D ambiguous. Between the trimmed V and J ends, which lost 0 bases and 1 base, there was a span of 8 bases. The V gene's germline CDR1 is SGHRS and CDR2 YFSETQ. CDR3 size: 15 residues. The CDR3 here is CASSLASGSGNTIYF. In nucleotides, the CDR3 is TGCGCCAGCAGCTTGGCCTCTGGGTCTGGAAACACCATATATTTT. The variable domain in full, with the rest retrieved from reference TRBV5-1 and TRBJ1-3, is KAGVTQTPRYLIKTRGQQVTLSCSPISGHRSVSWYQQTPGQGLQFLFEYFSETQRNKGNFPGRFSGRQFSNSRSEMNVSTLELGDSALYLCASSLASGSGNTIYFGEGSWLTVV.

This clonotype was observed at least ten times. The CDR3: CASSYAGTANNEQFF. The CDR3 coding sequence is TGCGCCAGCAGTTATGCCGGGACAGCCAACAATGAGCAGTTCTTC. The chain is built from TRBV5-1 and TRBJ2-1, with 7 bases matching TRBD1. CDR1 and CDR2 (germline): SGHRS, YFSETQ. The CDR3 consists of 15 residues. The V segment lost 5 bases and the J segment 5 bases; nucleotides outside the gene matches: 10.

This clonotype has ten or more counts. At one boundary the junction diverges from the germline segment, which might be a read error. J is TRBJ2-1 and V is TRBV7-7; no clear D gene. The CDR3 is 13 residues long. Per the germline V gene, CDR1 is SSHAT and CDR2 is FNYEAQ (reference sequence). The chain's CDR3 is CASSLIGIGEQFF. In DNA, the CDR3 is TGTGCTAGCAGCTTAATAGGGATCGGTGAGCAGTTCTTC.